This T cell receptor beta chain was sequenced for a study of T cell changes during pregnancy in multiple sclerosis. Data came from immunoSEQ multiplex PCR; TCRdb stores just in-frame clones and leaves some out. The sample lists tens of thousands of clones, approximately 92% occurring once. The CDR3 spans 16 residues. Germline V CDR1 and CDR2: SEHNR, FQNEAQ (reference sequence). V shed 7 bases and J 13 bases; nucleotides not matched to a gene: 19. The source material was CD4+ T cells from peripheral blood mononuclear cells, sampled in the third trimester of pregnancy. This chain uses TRBV7-9 with TRBJ2-1; 10 bases map to TRBD2. This sequence originates from a female donor with multiple sclerosis, enrolled in a pregnancy study. CDR3 in DNA: TGTGCCAGCATCTACTCCGGGACTAGCGATGTAAACGATCAGTTCTTC. Translation gives CASIYSGTSDVNDQFF.